This TCR beta chain derives from a study of T cells in localized non-small cell lung cancer. The study's findings and limits: A median approximately 53 of the top 100 tumor clones appeared in adjacent lung. Elevated circulating T cell density in blood was associated with longer overall survival. Heterogeneity within the tumor remains possible, as just one region underwent sequencing. Adjacent uninvolved lung had the highest clonality, suggesting focused antigen responses.

The germline V gene has CDR1 KGHSH and CDR2 LQKENI. V was trimmed by 3 bases and J by 0 bases, leaving 11 bases between them. CDR3 length: 15 amino acids. The repertoire was sequenced with immunoSEQ multiplex PCR; TCRdb's copy has only in-frame clones and lacks some. The sample includes about 78,000 clones, approximately 84% of them seen just once. As concerns this clone: What it recognizes is unknown.

The source material was peripheral blood, sampled before any cancer treatment. The receptor's source is a man aged 35-75 years with stage I lung adenocarcinoma. The chain recombines TRBV18 with TRBJ1-1; D gene uncertain. The CDR3 DNA sequence: TGTGCCAGCTCACCGGGCCCGGGGTTGAACACTGAAGCTTTCTTT. Translation gives CASSPGPGLNTEAFF. Using reference TRBV18 and TRBJ1-1 for the parts outside the CDR3, the full variable domain is NAGVMQNPRHLVRRRGQEARLRCSPMKGHSHVYWYRQLPEEGLKFMVYLQKENIIDESGMPKERFSAEFPKEGPSILRIQQVVRGDSAAYFCASSPGPGLNTEAFFGQGTRLTVV.